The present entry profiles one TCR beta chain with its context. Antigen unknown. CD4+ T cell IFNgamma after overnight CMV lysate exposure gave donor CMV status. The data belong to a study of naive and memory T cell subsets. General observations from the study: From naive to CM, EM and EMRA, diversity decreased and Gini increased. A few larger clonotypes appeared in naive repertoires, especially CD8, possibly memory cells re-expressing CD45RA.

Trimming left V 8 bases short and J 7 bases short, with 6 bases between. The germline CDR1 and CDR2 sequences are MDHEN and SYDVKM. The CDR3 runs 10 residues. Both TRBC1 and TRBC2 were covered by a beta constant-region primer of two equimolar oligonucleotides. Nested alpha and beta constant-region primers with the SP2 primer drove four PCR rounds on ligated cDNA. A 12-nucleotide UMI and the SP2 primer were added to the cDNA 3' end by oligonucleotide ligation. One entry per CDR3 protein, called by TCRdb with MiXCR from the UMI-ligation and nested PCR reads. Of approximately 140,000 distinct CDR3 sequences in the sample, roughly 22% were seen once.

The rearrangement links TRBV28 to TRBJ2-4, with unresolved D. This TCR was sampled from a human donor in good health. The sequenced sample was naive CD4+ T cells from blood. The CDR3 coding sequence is TGTGCCAGCTCTACGAACATTCAGTACTTC. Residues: CASSTNIQYF. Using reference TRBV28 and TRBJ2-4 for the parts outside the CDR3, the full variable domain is DVKVTQSSRYLVKRTGEKVFLECVQDMDHENMFWYRQDPGLGLRLIYFSYDVKMKEKGDIPEGYSVSREKKERFSLILESASTNQTSMYLCASSTNIQYFGAGTRLSVL.